This TCR beta chain was profiled in a study of shared clonotypes between healthy human individuals (dated by TCRdb to the early 2020s). Looking at the study overall: A few men and a couple of women, aged 18 to 49 years, made up the cohort. To estimate repertoire size and how much clonotype sharing occurs between individuals, the study deeply sequenced the blood TCR repertoires of five or six healthy adults. Per donor, leukapheresis produced somewhere between about 0.9 and 10 billion PBMCs. Libraries were prepared and TCR repertoires were sequenced by different laboratories using diverse techniques, in order to increase sequencing depth and limit assay-specific biases. For each donor, CD4 naive and CD4 memory were each given three plates, CD8 naive was given two plates, and CD8 memory was given one plate.

For the CD8 naive samples, CD45RO-negative cells were positively selected for CCR7, yielding a CD45RA+CCR7+ population from which TemRA cells were excluded. Donors were healthy HIV-negative adults with no recently reported acute infections or vaccinations. Every donor was a Caucasian adult residing in Nashville, Tennessee, USA. Blood was collected by leukapheresis, and PBMCs were isolated by Ficoll-Histopaque density gradient centrifugation and then cryopreserved in liquid nitrogen vapor phase. Analytical flow cytometry was used to check the purity and quantity of every magnetically sorted T cell population. From each sorted fraction, genomic DNA was isolated and quantified by UV absorbance on a Nanodrop 2000c. Notes on this clone: Its binding antigen is unknown. No much larger clone exists at a distance of one base, and base qualities are not known.

What the authors observed across the whole study: Naive subsets generally had larger estimated clonotype richness than memory subsets did. Rarefaction of sorted-subset datasets indicated incomplete sequencing despite the large sequencing depth. Compared with non-shared clonotypes, clonotypes shared by all four sorted-subset donors had higher generation probabilities. The small number of donors limited the genetic and exposure-history diversity represented. Sampling was restricted to blood, and TCR repertoires in tissue are likely to differ from TCR repertoires in blood. Pairwise subsampling led to the expectation that sequencing depth would affect the degree of clonotype sharing among donors. Approximately 5% of naive CD4, 3.5% of naive CD8, approximately 2% of memory CD4, and about 0.4% of memory CD8 clonotypes were shared across a few donors.

The CDR3 starts with the cysteine, ends with the phenylalanine, and has 15 residues. The retained sequence is limited to the CDR3, 45 bases, with the frame set at the first base. From V the trimming removes 7 bases and from J it removes 7 bases, while the gene matches leave 12 bases of the junction unaccounted for. The germline V gene encodes CDR1 MNHEY and CDR2 SVGAGI. TCR CDR3 regions were amplified from genomic DNA by multiplex PCR using the deep immunoSEQ assay. Extracted genomic DNA from each cell subset was distributed evenly across all wells of several immunoSEQ 96-well plates, and each plate was treated as a replicate. For sorted subsets, each replicate PCR was loaded with approximately 190 ng genomic DNA, equivalent to 30,000 or so T cell genomes. Purified libraries were measured with a Qubit 3.0 fluorometer, size-checked on a Bioanalyzer 2100, and measured again with the KAPA Library Quantification kit. Every immunoSEQ 96-well plate was sequenced on a dedicated single-read 150-cycle Illumina NextSeq 550 flow cell. The study's own analysis went as follows. Because only junctional sequences without quality scores were contained in the immunoSEQ output, filtering matching that applied to full-length reads could not be performed. To assign V/J genes and CDR3, sequences were annotated using PyIR, a Python wrapper for IgBLAST v1.9, with IMGT germline references. Any read was removed if the V/J assignment was weak (E-value above 1e-6), the CDR3 was missing, or the read contained stop codons, out-of-frame junctions, or ambiguous translated residues. A V3J clonotype was defined by an identical inferred V gene, J gene, and CDR3 amino acid sequence. To compute the percentage overlap between repertoires, the number of shared unique clonotypes was divided by the size of the smaller repertoire. Repertoire richness was assessed with RTK rarefaction, the Chao1 estimator, and Recon v2.1 estimates of unobserved clonotypes. Generation probabilities for all TCRbeta clonotypes obtained by the gDNA method from four donors were computed using OLGA. Sourced from immuneACCESS, this table was stored by TCRdb with only in-frame sequences that have V and J called. A share of the clones is absent; for the studies checked, an unresolved V gene accounts for under half, and the remainder has no known explanation. That table furnishes V, J and clone size, whereas the DNA furnished D and trimming. Across this sample there are around 2.1 million clones, with 90% to 95% seen only once. The ten largest clones represent under 2% of the sample.

The TCR was taken from a man in his late teens or twenties in good health. Some clones in this sample may be carry-over from other donors' samples. The V and J genes are TRBV6-5 and TRBJ2-5; TRBD1 lines up with 10 middle nucleotides. The sequenced sample consisted of naive CD8+ T cells from PBMCs. The sample's cell subset or site, from its label and the paper: CD45RA+CCR7+. The DNA reads TGTGCCAGCATTCTTAGACAGGGGGCGGTTGGGACCCAGTACTTC. This encodes CASILRQGAVGTQYF.